Below, 12 T cell receptor beta chains from the same sample are listed, as sequenced in a study of CD8+ T cells in alopecia areata. Extracted RNA was reverse transcribed into cDNA, the sequencing template. Using immunoSEQ multiplex PCR, the repertoire was profiled, and TCRdb retains in-frame clones only, with some absent. The data contain about 110,000 clones, 59% of them seen just once; the ten biggest clones take up around 20%. The sample consisted of CD8+ T cells sorted from blood. These TCRs come from a human donor in good health.

This clone was recorded once. This chain joins TRBV6-5 and TRBJ2-1, with TRBD1 identical over 7 bases. The CDR3 spans 15 residues. The V segment lost 1 base and the J segment 9 bases; nucleotides outside the gene matches: 9. Germline lookup yields CDR1 MNHEY and CDR2 SVGAGI. CDR3 coding DNA: TGTGCCAGCAGTTACTTGTCAGGACAGGACGGTGAGCAGTTCTTC. Translated, it gives CASSYLSGQDGEQFF.

The J gene is TRBJ2-7, the V gene TRBV30; the D is unclear. V was clipped by 4 bases and J by 6 bases, with 13 bases between them. Germline CDR1 reads GTSNPN; CDR2 reads SVGIG (reference sequence). The CDR3 covers 12 residues. The CDR3: CAWTEGTREQYF. Here the CDR3 DNA reads TGTGCCTGGACGGAAGGCACCCGCGAGCAGTACTTC.

The genes are TRBV30 and TRBJ1-4; a possible D gene is TRBD1 (6 bases). The V gene lost 4 bases and the J gene lost 10 bases, with 22 bases spanning the gap. Germline V gene sequence: CDR1 GTSNPN, CDR2 SVGIG (reference sequence). The CDR3 extends over 15 amino acids. In DNA, the CDR3 is TGTGCCTGGACGGAAGGGGGTTTGGACGTTGTAAAACTGTTTTTT. This gives the protein CAWTEGGLDVVKLFF. Based on the CDR3 plus reference TRBV30 and TRBJ1-4, the full variable domain is SQTIHQWPATLVQPVGSPLSLECTVEGTSNPNLYWYRQAAGRGLQLLFYSVGIGQISSEVPQNLSASRPQDRQFILSSKKLLLSDSGFYLCAWTEGGLDVVKLFFGSGTQLSVL.

This clone was counted ten times or more. This chain connects TRBV4-1 to TRBJ2-3; D not resolved. Trimming stripped 5 bases from V and 0 bases from J, with 12 bases between. Germline V gene lookup returns CDR1 MGHRA and CDR2 YSYEKL. The CDR3 runs 15 residues. CDR3: CASSSDGSSTDTQYF. The CDR3 nucleotides are TGCGCCAGCAGCTCGGACGGATCTAGCACAGATACGCAGTATTTT.

This clone was counted a few times. The chain has TRBV5-6 and TRBJ1-5; tentatively, D is TRBD1 (6 bases). This CDR3 has 14 residues. The V gene lost 3 bases and the J gene lost 2 bases, with 9 bases spanning the gap. CDR1 and CDR2 (germline): SGHDT, YYEEEE. The CDR3 region has the DNA TGTGCCAGCAGCTGGGGGGCAGGCAATCAGCCCCAGCATTTT. It codes for CASSWGAGNQPQHF.

The table lists this clone with a few counts. This sequence joins TRBV12-5 and TRBJ1-6; a weak D match, TRBD1 (6 bases). This CDR3 is 14 amino acids long. Germline V gene lookup returns CDR1 LGHNT and CDR2 FRNRAP. The V gene lost 0 bases and the J gene lost 19 bases, with 19 bases spanning the gap. CDR3 amino acids: CASGLVLRGLRDHF. The CDR3 DNA sequence: TGTGCTAGTGGTTTGGTACTGAGGGGGTTACGAGATCACTTT.

This clone came up a few times. The sample carries other DNA sequences with the same CDR3. The V and J genes are TRBV9 and TRBJ2-3; D gene uncertain. The CDR3 covers 13 residues. CDR1 and CDR2 from the germline V gene are SGDLS and YYNGEE. V was trimmed by 0 bases and J by 1 base, leaving 3 bases between them. The CDR3 protein is CASSVGGTDTQYF. The CDR3 bases are TGTGCCAGCAGCGTAGGGGGCACAGATACGCAGTATTTT.

Only a few counts were recorded for this clone. The chain combines TRBV2 with TRBJ1-3; TRBD1 aligns across 7 bases. This CDR3 is 20 amino acids long. Unmatched junction bases numbered 22, after V lost 3 bases and J lost 5 bases. In germline, CDR1 is SNHLY, CDR2 FYNNEI. CDR3 residues: CASSDKIRDRSYWPRNTIYF. The DNA for the CDR3 is TGTGCCAGCAGTGATAAGATCCGGGACAGATCTTACTGGCCACGAAACACCATATATTTT.

The rearrangement joins TRBV7-8 to TRBJ2-1, with D possibly being TRBD2 (7 bases). Germline V gene sequence: CDR1 SGHVS, CDR2 FQNEAQ. Trimming cost V 0 bases and J 8 bases, with 14 bases left between them. The CDR3 runs to 15 residues. This CDR3 reads CASSLAGGLGYEQFF. CDR3 DNA: TGTGCCAGCAGCTTAGCGGGGGGGCTGGGCTATGAGCAGTTCTTC. Complete variable domain (other parts from reference TRBV7-8 and TRBJ2-1): GAGVSQSPRYKVAKRGQDVALRCDPISGHVSLFWYQQALGQGPEFLTYFQNEAQLDKSGLPSDRFFAERPEGSVSTLKIQRTQQEDSAVYLCASSLAGGLGYEQFFGPGTRLTVL.

V usage is TRBV27 and J usage is TRBJ1-5, with unresolved D. The CDR3 sequence is 15 residues long. V was cut by 4 bases and J by 0 bases, with 10 bases left in between. Germline CDR1 and CDR2: MNHEY and SMNVEV (reference sequence). The CDR3 spells CASSSGSYSNQPQHF. Here the CDR3 DNA reads TGTGCCAGCAGTTCGGGCAGCTATAGCAATCAGCCCCAGCATTTT.

This clone was counted a few times. The chain is built from TRBV6-4 and TRBJ2-7; D gene unclear. CDR1 and CDR2 (germline): MRHNA, SNTAGT. The CDR3 sequence is 13 residues long. The V and J ends lost 4 bases and 7 bases respectively, with 14 bases between them. The CDR3 DNA is TGTGCCAGCAGTGGGTCGGAGAGTCAAGAGCAGTACTTC. Translated: CASSGSESQEQYF.

The rearrangement uses TRBV29-1 and TRBJ2-5; 9 bases line up with TRBD1. The J call may be in error: the DNA end matches TRBJ2-7 better. Germline V gene sequence: CDR1 SQVTM, CDR2 ANQGSEA. The CDR3 extends over 13 amino acids. The CDR3 DNA is TGCAGCGCTACCGGGACAGGGAACTACGAGCAGTACTTC. Amino acids: CSATGTGNYEQYF.